This TCR beta chain was captured by sequencing in a study of T-cell memory formation after mild COVID-19. Findings and limits, study-wide: Memory from before infection featured some responding clones, which suggests cross-reactive memory joined. CD4/CD8 balance characterized clones contracting day 15 to 85, and CD4+ skew characterized later expanders. Second-wave clones with a day 37 peak had unconfirmed SARS-CoV-2 specificity. CD4+ contracting clones were mainly CM and EM; CD8+ ones, EMRA.

This CDR3 is built from 14 residues. V was cut by 0 bases and J by 7 bases, with 10 bases left in between. Germline V lookup: CDR1 MNHEY, CDR2 SVGEGT. In regard to this clonotype: No antigen is known for it.

From the 5' RACE reads, TCRdb called clonotypes with MiXCR, one entry per CDR3 protein. The table lists approximately 150,000 distinct CDR3 sequences, around 15% of them singletons, with 11% to 15% in the top ten. The TCR was taken from an adult woman who had mild COVID-19 (a few samples of this study predate the infection). Cell type and time point are not known. The chain carries TRBV6-2 or TRBV6-3 and TRBJ1-5; D gene unclear. Sequenced: PBMCs or a T cell subset sorted from them (not recorded which). Written as DNA, the CDR3 is TGTGCCAGCAGTTACTCGACGACAAAACAGCCCCAGCATTTT. It codes for CASSYSTTKQPQHF.